These 17 T cell receptor beta chains were all obtained from the same sample, sequenced in a study of blood T cells in healthy people across ages. Through a sample-barcoded 5' primer and a J-beta primer mix, a second PCR was run for roughly 7 to 12 cycles. TCRdb analysed the 5' RACE reads with MiXCR anew, one entry per CDR3 protein. The data hold 650,000 to 950,000 distinct CDR3 sequences, with more than 40% observed a single time. The source material was blood. The receptors were sampled from a man between 60 and 70 years old in good health.

In this sample, this clonotype turned up a few times. This chain connects TRBV7-2 to TRBJ2-7; 7 bases map to TRBD1. V shed 0 bases, J shed 0 bases, and the junction held 2 bases outside the gene matches. Germline CDR1 SGHTA, CDR2 FQGNSA. CDR3 size: 15 residues. CDR3 sequence reads: CASSLAGQNSYEQYF. CDR3 DNA: TGTGCCAGCAGCTTAGCGGGACAGAACTCCTACGAGCAGTACTTC.

The genes are TRBV27 and TRBJ1-6, with 7 bases identical to TRBD1. The germline CDR1 and CDR2 sequences are MNHEY and SMNVEV (reference sequence). Unmatched junction bases numbered 6, after V lost 5 bases and J lost 5 bases. This CDR3 comprises 15 residues. Here the CDR3 DNA reads TGTGCCAGCAGTCCCTGGGACAGAGATAATTCACCCCTCCACTTT. It yields the protein CASSPWDRDNSPLHF.

In its sample, this clonotype was seen a few times. This rearrangement joins TRBV7-3 to TRBJ2-7; D ambiguous. The J call may be in error: the DNA end matches TRBJ2-5 better. The CDR3 totals 14 residues. Germline CDR1 SGHTA, CDR2 FQGTGA. CDR3 bases: TGTGCCAGCAGCCCTACACCCACGCGCGGGACCCAGTACTTC. It encodes CASSPTPTRGTQYF.

V is TRBV5-4 and J is TRBJ2-4, with 7 bases matching TRBD1. Losses at the gene ends were 1 base for V and 3 bases for J; bases not matched to a gene: 4. CDR3 length equals 15 residues. The V gene's germline CDR1 is SGHNT and CDR2 YYREEE (reference sequence). The CDR3 DNA sequence: TGTGCCAGCAGCTTGTTTTCAGGGGGCAAAAACATTCAGTACTTC. This translates into CASSLFSGGKNIQYF.

The V gene is TRBV28, the J gene TRBJ2-3; D gene uncertain. The CDR3 length is 12 residues. CDR1 is MDHEN and CDR2 is SYDVKM in the germline V gene. Trimming took off 8 bases at V and 4 bases at J, with 10 bases between the two ends. In DNA, the CDR3 is TGTGCCAGCGTAAGGGATCCAGATACGCAGTATTTT. It yields the protein CASVRDPDTQYF.

The sample holds a few counts of this clonotype. This chain connects TRBV20-1 to TRBJ1-2; tentative D call: TRBD1 (5 bases). V lost 1 base, J lost 3 bases, and 24 bases lay in between. The CDR3 has 18 residues. CDR1 and CDR2 (germline): DFQATT, SNEGSKA (reference sequence). The CDR3 DNA reads TGCAGTGCTAGAGGGACGGGCGGTCAGGGAGGCATTGACTATGGCTACACCTTC. Protein sequence: CSARGTGGQGGIDYGYTF.

This clonotype was detected ten times or more. The rearrangement joins TRBV12-3 or TRBV12-4 to TRBJ2-3; perhaps TRBD1 as D (6 bases). V lost 6 bases and J 0 bases, leaving 10 bases between the germline ends. The CDR3 has 14 amino acids. CDR3 amino acids: CASSSQGSTDTQYF. DNA for the CDR3: TGTGCCAGCAGCTCACAGGGAAGCACAGATACGCAGTATTTT.

This clonotype has just one count. The junction does not match germline at one end; this may be a read error. The V call is TRBV4-1, the J call TRBJ2-7, with TRBD1 as a possible D gene (6 bases). Germline assignment: CDR1 MGHRA and CDR2 YSYEKL. This CDR3 region has 17 residues. Here the CDR3 DNA reads TGCGCCAGCAGCCAAGTTCCCGGACAGCAGTACTCTTACGAGCGGTACTTC. Its translation: CASSQVPGQQYSYERYF.

This clonotype was detected only once. The chain carries TRBV12-3 or TRBV12-4 and TRBJ2-7, with D unclear. V was cut by 6 bases and J by 5 bases, with 17 bases left in between. There are 14 residues in the CDR3. CDR3 nucleotides: TGTGCCAGCAGCCAGACGTTGCCTCTCCACGAGCAGTACTTC. Protein: CASSQTLPLHEQYF.

This clonotype was observed a handful of times. The rearrangement joins TRBV7-2 to TRBJ2-6; no clear D. Germline V lookup: CDR1 SGHTA, CDR2 FQGNSA. CDR3 size: 16 residues. The V gene lost 4 bases and the J gene lost 3 bases, with 13 bases spanning the gap. CDR3 region: CASSSSGSGGANVLTF. CDR3 bases: TGTGCCAGCAGCTCCTCTGGGTCGGGTGGGGCCAACGTCCTGACTTTC.

The J gene is TRBJ1-2, the V gene TRBV4-3; no clear D. Germline CDR1 is LGHNA and CDR2 is YSLEER. V was clipped by 2 bases and J by 8 bases, with 15 bases between them. The CDR3 spans 14 residues. CDR3 DNA sequence: TGCGCCAGCAGCCAACCGGGAGCGGAACGGGGCTACACCTTC. It translates to CASSQPGAERGYTF.

This clonotype has just a few counts. The chain combines TRBV5-1 with TRBJ2-5, with unresolved D. The CDR3 length is 13 residues. Trimming shortened V by 4 bases and J by 1 base, and 8 bases separated the two germline ends. The germline V gene has CDR1 SGHRS and CDR2 YFSETQ. The CDR3 loop reads CASSARLQETQYF. Here the CDR3 DNA reads TGCGCCAGCAGCGCCAGACTCCAAGAGACCCAGTACTTC.

V is TRBV15 and J is TRBJ2-6, with 12 nucleotides matching TRBD1. Germline V gene sequence: CDR1 LNHNV, CDR2 YYDKDF (reference sequence). V was pared by 6 bases and J by 1 base, with 4 bases of the junction left unmatched. The CDR3 is 17 residues long. CDR3 sequence reads: CATRPGQGASGANVLTF. In DNA form, the CDR3 reads TGTGCCACCAGACCGGGACAGGGGGCTTCTGGGGCCAACGTCCTGACTTTC.

This clonotype was seen a handful of times. The chain couples TRBV20-1 to TRBJ2-5, with TRBD2 matching 7 bases. V trimming: 1 base; J trimming: 4 bases; junction bases outside the gene matches: 9. The CDR3 has 15 residues. Germline CDR1 is DFQATT and CDR2 is SNEGSKA (reference sequence). The DNA of the CDR3 is TGCAGTGCTAGAGGAGGACTAGGGCTTCGAGAGACCCAGTACTTC. This codes for CSARGGLGLRETQYF.

This clonotype was recorded a few times. The rearrangement links TRBV29-1 to TRBJ1-1; 9 nucleotides agree with TRBD1. V lost 3 bases and J lost 1; bases outside the gene matches: 15. Germline values: CDR1 SQVTM, CDR2 ANQGSEA. The CDR3 is 18 amino acids. The CDR3 DNA reads TGCAGCGTTGAGAGGGGAAGGGACAGGGCGATTAGGAACACTGAAGCTTTCTTT. This translates into CSVERGRDRAIRNTEAFF. Based on the CDR3 plus reference TRBV29-1 and TRBJ1-1, the full variable domain is SAVISQKPSRDICQRGTSLTIQCQVDSQVTMMFWYRQQPGQSLTLIATANQGSEATYESGFVIDKFPISRPNLTFSTLTVSNMSPEDSSIYLCSVERGRDRAIRNTEAFFGQGTRLTVV.

The CDR3 loop is CSAGQGGSTDTQYF. The CDR3 DNA reads TGCAGCGCTGGACAGGGCGGGAGCACAGATACGCAGTATTTT. This rearrangement joins TRBV29-1 to TRBJ2-3; 8 bases are shared with TRBD1. The CDR3 totals 14 residues. Germline CDR1 reads SQVTM; CDR2 reads ANQGSEA. Unmatched junction bases numbered 6, after V lost 7 bases and J lost 0 bases.

The genes are TRBV21-1 and TRBJ2-5; TRBD2 was called by the table and not checked on the DNA. The J call may be mistaken, given a closer DNA end match to TRBJ2-7. TRBV21-1 corresponds to a pseudogene. The CDR3 has 15 residues. CDR3 region: CASSERVTSGDEQYF. The CDR3 DNA reads as TGTGCCAGCAGCGAACGGGTGACTAGCGGTGACGAGCAGTACTTC.